The 2 T cell receptor beta chains below were found in one sample sequenced in a study of CD4 and CD8 cells across lung adenocarcinoma regions. One entry per CDR3 protein results from TCRdb running MiXCR on the PCR reads. The table lists about 3,300 distinct CDR3 sequences, about 64% of them singletons, with about 20% in the top ten. The sample was CD4+ T cells from the margin of a lung tumor. All receptors derive from a female donor with lung adenocarcinoma. The CD4 and CD8 labels of this study may be unreliable.

This clonotype has just a few counts. The chain recombines TRBV10-1 with TRBJ2-1, with 11 bases lining up with TRBD2. The J call is doubtful: the DNA matches TRBJ2-5 better. Looked up from germline, CDR1 is WNHNN and CDR2 is SYGVQD (reference sequence). This CDR3 contains 16 residues. CDR3 sequence: CATRSRLAGLQETQYF. CDR3 coding DNA: TGCGCCACCCGAAGTAGACTAGCGGGACTACAAGAGACCCAGTACTTC.

This chain links TRBV12-3 or TRBV12-4 with TRBJ1-3; weak D call: TRBD1 (6 bases). The V and J ends lost 8 bases and 1 base respectively, with 12 bases between them. The CDR3 contains 14 residues. The CDR3 nucleotides read TGTGCCAGCGGGGACACCCGGTCTGGAAACACCATATATTTT. Translating gives CASGDTRSGNTIYF.